One and the same sample provided the 27 T cell receptor beta chains below, sequenced in a study of cytomegalovirus exposure and HLA in healthy donors. The PCR had 60 Vbeta and 13 Jbeta primers. Some clones are missing from TCRdb's copy, which holds only in-frame ones; the method was immunoSEQ multiplex PCR. This sample has roughly 93,000 clones, with more than 60% found just once. Sample: PBMCs. These receptors were collected from a human donor in good health.

This chain uses TRBV5-1 with TRBJ2-2, with D maybe TRBD2 (7 bases). CDR1 is SGHRS and CDR2 is YFSETQ in the germline V gene. Trimming removed 1 base at V and 6 bases at J, with 19 bases between. The CDR3 spans 17 residues. CDR3 DNA sequence: TGCGCCAGCAGCTTGCACGGGCGGGGGCAGGATCCCGGGGAGCTGTTTTTT. This translates into CASSLHGRGQDPGELFF.

As concerns this clone: At one boundary the junction diverges from the germline segment, which might be a read error. The rearrangement joins TRBV15 to TRBJ1-2, with no clear D. Germline values: CDR1 LNHNV, CDR2 YYDKDF (reference sequence). This CDR3 comprises 14 residues. The CDR3 region has the DNA TGTGCCACCAGCGCTCGACTACCAAACTCTGGCTACACCTTC. This encodes CATSARLPNSGYTF. Looking up the rest from reference TRBV15 and TRBJ1-2 gives the full variable domain: DAMVIQNPRYQVTQFGKPVTLSCSQTLNHNVMYWYQQKSSQAPKLLFHYYDKDFNNEADTPDNFQSRRPNTSFCFLDIRSPGLGDTAMYLCATSARLPNSGYTFGSGTRLTVV.

V usage is TRBV6-1 and J usage is TRBJ1-3; 7 positions agree with TRBD1. V shed 6 bases, J shed 0 bases, and the junction held 5 bases outside the gene matches. Germline V gene data show CDR1 as MNHNS and CDR2 as SASEGT. This CDR3 comprises 15 residues. The CDR3 DNA sequence: TGTGCCAGCAGCCTCGGACAGGTCTCTGGAAACACCATATATTTT. Protein product: CASSLGQVSGNTIYF.

V gene TRBV5-1 combines with J gene TRBJ2-7; perhaps TRBD2 as D (6 bases). The CDR3 runs to 14 residues. V lost 2 bases and J lost 6, with 15 bases in between. Looked up from germline, CDR1 is SGHRS and CDR2 is YFSETQ. The CDR3 DNA is TGCGCCAGCAGCTTATCGGGACTGAAGATCGAGCAGTACTTC. This sequence encodes CASSLSGLKIEQYF.

This clone has more than one count but fewer than ten. The J gene is TRBJ2-3, the V gene TRBV27; 7 bases align to TRBD2. Germline V gives CDR1 MNHEY, CDR2 SMNVEV (reference sequence). The CDR3 runs 16 residues. The V and J ends lost 10 bases and 2 bases, in that order; junction bases with no gene match: 15. CDR3 region: CATKKRAGVITDTQYF. As DNA, the CDR3 is TGTGCCACCAAAAAGAGGGCGGGGGTAATCACAGATACGCAGTATTTT.

V is TRBV15 and J is TRBJ2-3; D might be TRBD1 (6 bases). The CDR3 covers 14 residues. Germline loops: CDR1 LNHNV, CDR2 YYDKDF (reference sequence). V lost 5 bases to trimming and J lost 1 base, with 10 bases between them. CDR3 protein: CATSSRTGTDTQYF. CDR3 sequence (DNA): TGTGCCACCAGCTCACGGACAGGCACAGATACGCAGTATTTT. Full variable domain (rest looked up from reference TRBV15 and TRBJ2-3): DAMVIQNPRYQVTQFGKPVTLSCSQTLNHNVMYWYQQKSSQAPKLLFHYYDKDFNNEADTPDNFQSRRPNTSFCFLDIRSPGLGDTAMYLCATSSRTGTDTQYFGPGTRLTVL.

This clone has just a few counts. This chain connects TRBV6-6 to TRBJ1-1; D unresolved. CDR1 MNHNY and CDR2 SVGAGI come from the germline V gene (reference sequence). V was pared by 4 bases and J by 8 bases, with 11 bases between. The CDR3 contains 12 residues. In DNA form, the CDR3 reads TGTGCCAGCAGTTTTCCCGAGGGAGAAGCTTTCTTT. Residues: CASSFPEGEAFF.

This chain joins TRBV7-9 and TRBJ2-3; perhaps TRBD2 as D (5 bases). Per the germline V gene, CDR1 is SEHNR and CDR2 is FQNEAQ (reference sequence). Trimming shortened V by 0 bases and J by 0 bases, and 7 bases separated the two germline ends. This CDR3 contains 15 residues. The CDR3 loop reads CASSLADSSTDTQYF. In DNA, the CDR3 is TGTGCCAGCAGCTTAGCGGACTCTAGCACAGATACGCAGTATTTT.

The chain employs TRBV15 and TRBJ1-1; D ambiguous. Trimming shortened V by 1 base and J by 8 bases, and 11 bases separated the two germline ends. The CDR3 has 13 amino acids. Germline V gene data show CDR1 as LNHNV and CDR2 as YYDKDF (reference sequence). The CDR3 nucleotides are TGTGCCACCAGCAGAGCCCCCGGGGAAGAAGCTTTCTTT. It codes for CATSRAPGEEAFF.

As concerns this clone: One end of the junction fails to match germline, which may point to a read error. J is TRBJ1-4 and V is TRBV6-1; D is ambiguous. The CDR3 runs to 12 residues. The V gene's germline CDR1 is MNHNS and CDR2 SASEGT. CDR3 in DNA: TGTGCCAGCAGTGGTACTAGTGAAAAACTGTTTTTT. Translation: CASSGTSEKLFF.

The chain carries TRBV10-3 and TRBJ1-2; D is ambiguous. Germline CDR1 and CDR2: ENHRY and SYGVKD. The CDR3 is 11 amino acids. Trimming removed 10 bases at V and 4 bases at J, with 10 bases between. CDR3 in amino acids: CATTGVYGYTF. The CDR3, as DNA: TGTGCCACCACCGGGGTCTATGGCTACACCTTC.

J is TRBJ2-3 and V is TRBV13; perhaps TRBD2 as D (5 bases). V lost 8 bases, J lost 1 base, and 13 bases lay in between. Germline CDR1 PRHDT, CDR2 FYEKMQ (reference sequence). The CDR3 has 14 residues. CDR3 region: CASSGIRRTDTQYF. The CDR3 nucleotides are TGTGCCAGCTCGGGAATACGACGCACAGATACGCAGTATTTT.

This clone showed up just a few times. The rearrangement joins TRBV6-1 to TRBJ2-2; 9 bases line up with TRBD2. The CDR3 sequence is 16 residues long. CDR1 and CDR2 from the germline V gene are MNHNS and SASEGT. V lost 4 bases to trimming and J lost 0 bases; unmatched junction nucleotides: 3. The CDR3 protein is CASSVLAGANTGELFF. The CDR3 nucleotides read TGTGCCAGCAGTGTCTTAGCGGGAGCGAACACCGGGGAGCTGTTTTTT.

This chain connects TRBV27 to TRBJ2-6; no clear D. V dropped 2 bases and J dropped 0 bases, with 8 bases sitting between them. The germline gives CDR1 MNHEY, CDR2 SMNVEV (reference sequence). This CDR3 is built from 16 residues. The CDR3 sequence: CASSLLGLSGANVLTF. CDR3 bases: TGTGCCAGCAGTTTACTAGGCCTCTCTGGGGCCAACGTCCTGACTTTC.

The chain couples TRBV27 to TRBJ2-1, with 7 bases identical to TRBD1. V was pared by 8 bases and J by 8 bases, with 9 bases of the junction left unmatched. Per the germline V gene, CDR1 is MNHEY and CDR2 is SMNVEV (reference sequence). This CDR3 has 13 amino acids. This CDR3 is CASQKGAEYEQFF. The CDR3, as DNA: TGTGCCAGCCAGAAGGGGGCTGAGTATGAGCAGTTCTTC.

J is TRBJ1-5 and V is TRBV30; D not resolved. CDR1 GTSNPN and CDR2 SVGIG come from the germline V gene (reference sequence). The V gene lost 2 bases and the J gene lost 6 bases, with 8 bases spanning the gap. This CDR3 is built from 12 residues. As DNA, the CDR3 is TGTGCCTGGAGTCAGGTCTCTCAGCCCCAGCATTTT. Its protein is CAWSQVSQPQHF.

This chain connects TRBV18 to TRBJ2-5; 9 positions agree with TRBD2. There are 15 residues in the CDR3. Per germline, CDR1 KGHSH and CDR2 LQKENI. V lost 2 bases, J lost 10 bases, and 11 bases stayed unmatched. CDR3: CASSPGLAPGGGQYF. The DNA for the CDR3 is TGTGCCAGCTCACCAGGACTAGCGCCGGGGGGCGGCCAGTACTTC.

V and J are TRBV4-3 and TRBJ2-1, with 10 bases that match TRBD1. V trimming: 7 bases; J trimming: 4 bases; junction bases outside the gene matches: 7. This CDR3 is built from 15 residues. Germline V gene lookup returns CDR1 LGHNA and CDR2 YSLEER. The DNA of the CDR3 is TGCGCCAGCACCCGAGGGACAGGGGAATACAATGAGCAGTTCTTC. Protein: CASTRGTGEYNEQFF.

The chain recombines TRBV4-3 with TRBJ2-5, with 8 bases identical to TRBD2. The CDR3 has 18 residues. The J segment lost 1 base and the V segment lost 2 bases, leaving 12 bases of the junction unmatched. Germline values: CDR1 LGHNA, CDR2 YSLEER. The CDR3 coding sequence is TGCGCCAGCAGCCAAAATTTCGGGGTAGCGGGGACCCAAGAGACCCAGTACTTC. Its translation: CASSQNFGVAGTQETQYF.

The chain uses TRBV30 and TRBJ2-1; TRBD2 matches 11 bases. The junction had 9 bases not matched to a gene; V was cut back by 5 bases and J by 3 bases. CDR1 and CDR2 from the germline V gene are GTSNPN and SVGIG (reference sequence). The CDR3 runs to 16 residues. The CDR3 reads CAWRTSGPDFYNEQFF. CDR3 sequence (DNA): TGTGCCTGGCGGACTAGCGGGCCCGATTTCTACAATGAGCAGTTCTTC.

The chain is built from TRBV27 and TRBJ1-2; weak D call: TRBD1 (6 bases). With 2 bases removed from V and 7 bases from J, the gap between germline ends came to 14 bases. The germline gives CDR1 MNHEY, CDR2 SMNVEV (reference sequence). The CDR3 totals 14 residues. CDR3 region: CASSLMGAFSGYTF. CDR3 DNA: TGTGCCAGCAGTTTAATGGGGGCGTTTAGTGGCTACACCTTC.

The CDR3 DNA follows: TGTGCCAGCAGCTACCAGGGGTATGAGCAGTTCTTC. As protein: CASSYQGYEQFF. This chain connects TRBV11-2 to TRBJ2-1, with TRBD1 as a possible D gene (6 bases). Germline V gene data show CDR1 as SGHAT and CDR2 as FQNNGV. V lost 4 bases to trimming and J lost 8 bases, with 9 bases between them. The CDR3 totals 12 residues.

The chain links TRBV5-4 to TRBJ2-5; 7 positions agree with TRBD2. Trimming cost V 3 bases and J 3 bases; bases outside gene matches: 5. In germline, CDR1 is SGHNT, CDR2 YYREEE (reference sequence). The CDR3 sequence is 14 residues long. In DNA form, the CDR3 reads TGTGCCAGCAGCTCCGGCGGGGGAAAAGAGACCCAGTACTTC. Translated: CASSSGGGKETQYF.

On this clone: Compared with germline, one end of the junction differs, possibly owing to a read error. The V and J genes are TRBV4-1 and TRBJ2-1; TRBD2 matches 8 bases. Germline V CDR1 and CDR2: MGHRA, YSYEKL. The CDR3 sequence is 14 residues long. As DNA, the CDR3 is TGCGCCAGCAGCCAAGATCTAGGTAGAGCGGGAGTACTCTTC. It yields the protein CASSQDLGRAGVLF.

The gene calls are TRBV2 and TRBJ2-3; a possible D gene is TRBD1 (5 bases). Germline values: CDR1 SNHLY, CDR2 FYNNEI. The V end lost 2 bases, the J end lost 0 bases, and 9 bases lay between the germline ends. This CDR3 is 15 amino acids long. This chain's CDR3 is CASSERTFSTDTQYF. CDR3 bases: TGTGCCAGCAGTGAAAGGACATTTAGCACAGATACGCAGTATTTT.

J is TRBJ1-2 and V is TRBV2; possibly TRBD1 for D (6 bases). Germline lookup yields CDR1 SNHLY and CDR2 FYNNEI. V was pared by 1 base and J by 4 bases, with 13 bases between. This CDR3 has 15 amino acids. CDR3 protein: CASSEDRDYVYGYTF. CDR3 in DNA: TGTGCCAGCAGTGAAGACAGGGATTATGTCTATGGCTACACCTTC.

The gene calls are TRBV29-1 and TRBJ1-5, with D perhaps matching TRBD1 (6 bases). Germline CDR1 reads SQVTM; CDR2 reads ANQGSEA. V lost 4 bases to trimming and J lost 7 bases, with 14 bases between them. This CDR3 is built from 13 residues. CDR3 coding DNA: TGCAGCGTTGCTACAGGGAGCGAACAGCCCCAGCATTTT. This gives the protein CSVATGSEQPQHF.